The 20 T cell receptor beta chains below all came from one sample that was sequenced in a study of blood T cell repertoires in COVID-19. The data were produced by immunoSEQ multiplex PCR, yet TCRdb's version contains in-frame clones alone and is incomplete. This repertoire shows about 200,000 clones, 86% found once; its top ten account for around 4%. The specimen sequenced was PBMCs or T cells enriched from blood (not recorded which). These receptors came from a woman aged 25 to 39 who had been exposed to COVID-19.

The rearrangement uses TRBV7-9 and TRBJ2-7; 7 bases are shared with TRBD2. The V and J ends lost 7 bases and 5 bases, in that order; junction bases with no gene match: 5. Germline V gene data show CDR1 as SEHNR and CDR2 as FQNEAQ (reference sequence). This CDR3 has 12 amino acids. The CDR3 region has the DNA TGTGCCAGCAATGGGGGAGGGGACGAGCAGTACTTC. Its translation is CASNGGGDEQYF.

V usage is TRBV18 and J usage is TRBJ1-1; D is possibly TRBD1 (6 bases). V lost 1 base and J 0 bases, leaving 15 bases between the germline ends. This CDR3 spans 17 amino acids. Germline V gene data show CDR1 as KGHSH and CDR2 as LQKENI. Written as DNA, the CDR3 is TGTGCCAGCTCACCACTGGGGGGGGCGAACATGAACACTGAAGCTTTCTTT. This codes for CASSPLGGANMNTEAFF.

The chain links TRBV10-3 to TRBJ1-3; D is uncertain. V lost 6 bases and J lost 4, with 7 bases in between. Germline V gene data show CDR1 as ENHRY and CDR2 as SYGVKD. The CDR3 totals 12 residues. The CDR3, as DNA: TGTGCCATCAGACGAGGGGGAAACACCATATATTTT. Protein product: CAIRRGGNTIYF.

As DNA, the CDR3 is TGTGCCAGCAGCCAAGTCGGGGCTGGAAACACCATATATTTT. Translated: CASSQVGAGNTIYF. This chain links TRBV4-2 with TRBJ1-3; D gene ambiguous. This CDR3 contains 14 residues. The ends were cut back, 1 base at V and 2 bases at J, with 6 bases in the middle. Germline assignment: CDR1 LGHNA and CDR2 YNFKEQ.

This chain links TRBV29-1 with TRBJ2-1; tentatively, D is TRBD2 (6 bases). The CDR3 length is 12 residues. Germline lookup yields CDR1 SQVTM and CDR2 ANQGSEA. The ends were cut back, 5 bases at V and 7 bases at J, with 12 bases in the middle. CDR3 residues: CSVSLARNEQFF. The DNA of the CDR3 is TGCAGCGTTTCACTAGCTCGAAATGAGCAGTTCTTC.

This chain uses TRBV5-1 with TRBJ1-4; TRBD1 aligns across 7 bases. V lost 4 bases to trimming and J lost 1 base; unmatched junction nucleotides: 7. The germline gives CDR1 SGHRS, CDR2 YFSETQ. This CDR3 has 16 amino acids. DNA for the CDR3: TGCGCCAGCAGCAAGACAGGGAGTGGAACTAATGAAAAACTGTTTTTT. Its translation: CASSKTGSGTNEKLFF.

V usage is TRBV27 and J usage is TRBJ1-6; TRBD1 aligns across 9 bases. The CDR3 is 14 amino acids. With V trimmed by 6 bases and J by 8 bases, 5 bases remained unmatched. Germline V gene sequence: CDR1 MNHEY, CDR2 SMNVEV (reference sequence). The CDR3 reads CASSLDRGYSPLHF. The DNA of the CDR3 is TGTGCCAGCAGCCTAGACAGGGGGTATTCACCCCTCCACTTT.

In nucleotides, the CDR3 is TGTGCCAGCAGCCTACCAGCGACCTATGGCTACACCTTC. Amino acid sequence: CASSLPATYGYTF. The rearrangement links TRBV9 to TRBJ1-2, with D unresolved. Germline V lookup: CDR1 SGDLS, CDR2 YYNGEE. Trimming shortened V by 4 bases and J by 4 bases, and 11 bases separated the two germline ends. The CDR3 totals 13 residues.

The count of this clone is one. The chain links TRBV11-2 to TRBJ2-7; maybe TRBD2 (6 bases). This CDR3 comprises 13 residues. Trimming removed 5 bases from V and 0 bases from J, with 8 bases in between. CDR1 is SGHAT and CDR2 is FQNNGV in the germline V gene. CDR3 in DNA: TGTGCCAGCAGCGCCGGGGGCTCCTACGAGCAGTACTTC. As protein: CASSAGGSYEQYF.

The rearrangement links TRBV5-6 to TRBJ2-7; 7 bases are a match to TRBD1. After removal of 0 bases from V and 3 bases from J, the junction contained 9 bases not matched to a gene. The germline gives CDR1 SGHDT, CDR2 YYEEEE. The CDR3 contains 16 residues. CDR3 residues: CASSLAVRTGDYEQYF. The CDR3 coding sequence is TGTGCCAGCAGCTTGGCTGTTCGGACAGGCGACTACGAGCAGTACTTC.

V usage is TRBV5-4 and J usage is TRBJ2-1, with D possibly being TRBD1 (5 bases). V shed 3 bases and J shed 7 bases, with 11 bases lying between them. This CDR3 is built from 13 residues. Looked up from germline, CDR1 is SGHNT and CDR2 is YYREEE (reference sequence). CDR3 protein: CASSSPQGNEQFF. In DNA form, the CDR3 reads TGTGCCAGCAGCTCACCTCAGGGAAATGAGCAGTTCTTC.

CDR3 nucleotides: TGTGCCAGCAGTAAACAGGGAGGGGTAAGGAGTCAGCCCCAGCATTTT. Translated, it gives CASSKQGGVRSQPQHF. V and J are TRBV2 and TRBJ1-5, with a weak D call TRBD1 (6 bases). The CDR3 has 16 residues. The V gene's germline CDR1 is SNHLY and CDR2 FYNNEI. V was trimmed by 5 bases and J by 6 bases, leaving 20 bases between them.

This sequence joins TRBV27 and TRBJ2-7; D gene ambiguous. Trimming cost V 0 bases and J 6 bases, with 9 bases left between them. The length of the CDR3 is 13 residues. Germline-derived CDR1 and CDR2 are MNHEY and SMNVEV (reference sequence). The CDR3 protein is CASSLSMATEQYF. The CDR3 DNA is TGTGCCAGCAGTTTATCGATGGCAACCGAGCAGTACTTC.

The CDR3 DNA sequence: TGTGCCAGCAGCTTATGGGAGGGAGCAGAGACCCAGTACTTC. Protein: CASSLWEGAETQYF. V is TRBV11-1 and J is TRBJ2-5; 7 nucleotides match TRBD2. The CDR3 runs 14 residues. V was pared by 2 bases and J by 4 bases, with 4 bases of the junction left unmatched. The V gene's germline CDR1 is SGHAT and CDR2 FQDESV (reference sequence).

The chain links TRBV5-1 to TRBJ1-4; 8 bases line up with TRBD1. The CDR3 covers 14 residues. Germline-derived CDR1 and CDR2 are SGHRS and YFSETQ. The V and J ends lost 4 bases and 5 bases, in that order; junction bases with no gene match: 4. For the CDR3, the DNA is TGCGCCAGCAGCGTAGGACAGGGAAATGAAAAACTGTTTTTT. Its translation: CASSVGQGNEKLFF.

This chain uses TRBV27 with TRBJ2-3; D remains ambiguous. The CDR3 extends over 16 amino acids. CDR1 MNHEY and CDR2 SMNVEV come from the germline V gene (reference sequence). V dropped 0 bases and J dropped 3 bases, with 13 bases sitting between them. The CDR3 coding sequence is TGTGCCAGCAGTTTATCTCTCCGGCGGCGGACAGATACGCAGTATTTT. Translated, it gives CASSLSLRRRTDTQYF.

The chain recombines TRBV5-4 with TRBJ2-1; 7 positions agree with TRBD1. This CDR3 comprises 14 residues. Germline V lookup: CDR1 SGHNT, CDR2 YYREEE (reference sequence). With V trimmed by 6 bases and J by 7 bases, 10 bases remained unmatched. The CDR3 here is CASNHRGAKNEQFF. The CDR3 DNA follows: TGTGCCAGCAACCACAGGGGAGCAAAAAATGAGCAGTTCTTC.

The gene calls are TRBV18 and TRBJ2-3, with D possibly TRBD1 on 5 matching bases. Per germline, CDR1 KGHSH and CDR2 LQKENI. Trimming left V 2 bases short and J 6 bases short, with 15 bases between. The CDR3 contains 15 residues. The CDR3: CASSPGVTQGDTQYF. In nucleotides, the CDR3 is TGTGCCAGCTCACCAGGGGTGACCCAGGGTGATACGCAGTATTTT.

The chain has TRBV2 and TRBJ2-5; tentatively, D is TRBD1 (6 bases). The CDR3 consists of 13 residues. The germline CDR1 and CDR2 sequences are SNHLY and FYNNEI. V was cut by 7 bases and J by 4 bases, with 13 bases left in between. The CDR3, as DNA: TGTGCCAGCACAAACAGGGTCCGAGAGACCCAGTACTTC. Its translation is CASTNRVRETQYF.

The chain joins TRBV19 to TRBJ1-5; D is unresolved. V lost 2 bases, J lost 0 bases, and 8 bases lay in between. Germline CDR1 LNHDA, CDR2 SQIVND (reference sequence). This CDR3 has 15 amino acids. CDR3 residues: CASSIRRDSNQPQHF. The CDR3 coding sequence is TGTGCCAGTAGTATAAGGAGGGATAGCAATCAGCCCCAGCATTTT.